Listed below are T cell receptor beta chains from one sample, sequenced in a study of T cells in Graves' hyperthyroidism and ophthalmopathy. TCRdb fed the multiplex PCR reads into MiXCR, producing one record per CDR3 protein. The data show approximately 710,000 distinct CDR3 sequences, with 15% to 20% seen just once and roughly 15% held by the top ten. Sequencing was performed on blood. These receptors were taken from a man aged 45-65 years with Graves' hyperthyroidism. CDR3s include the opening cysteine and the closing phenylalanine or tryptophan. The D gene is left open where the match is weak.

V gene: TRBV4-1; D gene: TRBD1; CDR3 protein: CASSHGMTGINTGELFF
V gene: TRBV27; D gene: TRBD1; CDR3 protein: CASRNHGTGGFNEQFF
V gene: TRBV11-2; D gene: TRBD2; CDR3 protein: CASSSYKRGRKNEQFF
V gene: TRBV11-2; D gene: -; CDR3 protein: CASSLGFNPTQETQYF
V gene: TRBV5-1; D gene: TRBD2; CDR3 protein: CASQLAGGLTGELFF
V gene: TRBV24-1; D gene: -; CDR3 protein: CATSDSRVFDQPQHF
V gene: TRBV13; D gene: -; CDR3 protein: CASSSRSGPQNDSPLHF
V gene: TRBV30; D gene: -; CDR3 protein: CAWKKGPQDTQYF
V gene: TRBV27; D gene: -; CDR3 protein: CASGLYRETQYF
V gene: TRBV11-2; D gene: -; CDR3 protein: CASSNFYNNEQLF
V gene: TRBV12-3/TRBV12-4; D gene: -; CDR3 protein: CASATQEDQPQHF
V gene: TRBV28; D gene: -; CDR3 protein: CASSSQTPEELYEQYF
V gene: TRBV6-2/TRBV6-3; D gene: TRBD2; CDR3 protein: CASSDRLATGELFF
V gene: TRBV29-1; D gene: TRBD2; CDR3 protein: CSVSRLAGDTDTQYF
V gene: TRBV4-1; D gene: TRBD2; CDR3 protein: CASSQTPGGSGSYEQYF
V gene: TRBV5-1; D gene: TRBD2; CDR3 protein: CASSFPSPGLAGGTYEQYF
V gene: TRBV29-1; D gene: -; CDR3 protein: CSVDSTSTDTQYF
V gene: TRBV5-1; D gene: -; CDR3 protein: CASSRRDNSEAFF
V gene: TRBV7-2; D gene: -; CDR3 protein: CASSLTGINGYTF
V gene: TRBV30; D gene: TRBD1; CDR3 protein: CAWRRQGGAGYGYTF
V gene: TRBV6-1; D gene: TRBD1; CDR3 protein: CASSERTGYSGELFF
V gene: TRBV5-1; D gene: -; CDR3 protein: CASSVWGRETEAFF
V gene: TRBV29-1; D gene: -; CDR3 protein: CSVEGEADTQYF
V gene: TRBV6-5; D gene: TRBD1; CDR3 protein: CASSYSMAGGEQYF
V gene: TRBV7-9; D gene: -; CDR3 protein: CASSYGTQNTEAFF
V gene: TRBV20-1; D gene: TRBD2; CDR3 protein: CSAPSASGRPHEQFF
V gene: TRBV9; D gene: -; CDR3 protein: CASSVDSGSYEQYF